The rows below give T cell receptor beta chains drawn from one sample of a study of regulatory T cells in long-lasting Graves disease. From the multiplex PCR reads, TCRdb called clonotypes with MiXCR, one entry per CDR3 protein. Of about 540,000 distinct CDR3 sequences in the sample, roughly 14% are singletons; the top ten hold roughly a tenth. These data also formed part of another study, on T cells in Graves' hyperthyroidism and ophthalmopathy.

The material sequenced was peripheral blood mononuclear cells (PBMCs), taken at new diagnosis, from a patient treated with antithyroid drugs. The receptors originated from a man aged 25-40 years with Graves disease. The CDR3 runs from the conserved cysteine through the conserved F or W. Fields, in order: J gene, V gene, clone size, D gene, CDR3 DNA, CDR3 protein. The D gene is left open where the match is weak. Size values are once, few and many counts, or a class for expanded clones, and some rows have none.

J: TRBJ2-5
V: TRBV29-1
size: many
D: TRBD2
DNA: TGCAGCGTTGAAGAGCGAAGGACTAGCGGGAGTAGAGTTGGAGAGACCCAGTACTTC
CDR3: CSVEERRTSGSRVGETQYF

J: TRBJ2-2
V: TRBV28
size: many
D: .
DNA: TGTGCCAGCAGTTTCGGCCAGGGGGGTCGAACCGGGGAGCTGTTTTTT
CDR3: CASSFGQGGRTGELFF

J: TRBJ1-5
V: TRBV2
size: many
D: TRBD1
DNA: TGTGCCAGCAGTGATAACAGGGGCGGTAATCAGCCCCAGCATTTT
CDR3: CASSDNRGGNQPQHF

J: TRBJ2-5
V: TRBV27
size: .
D: .
DNA: TGTGCCAGCAGTCAATGGGTTTTAGGAGGGAAGGAGACCCAGTACTTC
CDR3: CASSQWVLGGKETQYF

J: TRBJ1-2
V: TRBV29-1
size: .
D: .
DNA: TGCAGCGTTGTAGAGGGGAGGGGGGGCGCCCCCCTCGGCTATGGCTACACCTTC
CDR3: CSVVEGRGGAPLGYGYTF

J: TRBJ2-1
V: TRBV6-1
size: many
D: .
DNA: TGTGCCAGCAGGGAGAGCGGAAGGGAGAATGAGCAGTTCTTC
CDR3: CASRESGRENEQFF

J: TRBJ1-1
V: TRBV12-3/TRBV12-4
size: .
D: TRBD1
DNA: TGTGCCAGCAGGGCCGAGGGGGCGCAAGCTGAAGCTTTCTTT
CDR3: CASRAEGAQAEAFF

J: TRBJ1-1
V: TRBV29-1
size: many
D: .
DNA: TGCAGCGTCGAGGGTCTAACTGAAGCTTTCTTT
CDR3: CSVEGLTEAFF

J: TRBJ2-5
V: TRBV7-2
size: many
D: TRBD2
DNA: TGTGCCAGCAGCTTCGGTCTAGCGGGAGGGAATCAAGAGACCCAGTACTTC
CDR3: CASSFGLAGGNQETQYF

J: TRBJ2-7
V: TRBV5-1
size: many
D: .
DNA: TGCGCCAGCAGCGCGGAGGACAGCCCCTACGAGCAGTACTTC
CDR3: CASSAEDSPYEQYF

J: TRBJ2-3
V: TRBV6-1
size: few
D: .
DNA: TGTGCCAGCAGCGGACGGATTAGCACAGATACGCAGTATTTT
CDR3: CASSGRISTDTQYF

J: TRBJ1-4
V: TRBV5-6
size: few
D: .
DNA: TGTGCCAGCAGCTTGGCAGGGATGTATGAAAAACTGTTTTTT
CDR3: CASSLAGMYEKLFF

J: TRBJ2-7
V: TRBV20-1
size: few
D: TRBD2
DNA: TGCAGTGCTAGGGTTGGGTCGACTAGCGGGAGTAGCGGGCAGTACTTC
CDR3: CSARVGSTSGSSGQYF

J: TRBJ2-7
V: TRBV27
size: .
D: .
DNA: TGTGCCAGCATCCCTAGGGCCTTCTACGAGCAGTACTTC
CDR3: CASIPRAFYEQYF

J: TRBJ2-7
V: TRBV12-3/TRBV12-4
size: .
D: .
DNA: TGTGCCAGCAGAATTCGGGGCTCCTACGAGCAGTACTTC
CDR3: CASRIRGSYEQYF

J: TRBJ2-5
V: TRBV20-1
size: few
D: TRBD2
DNA: TGCAGTGCTAGAGATAGACTAGCGGGATCTGAGACCCAGTACTTC
CDR3: CSARDRLAGSETQYF

J: TRBJ2-1
V: TRBV20-1
size: many
D: .
DNA: TGCAGTGCTTTCCTAGCAAATGAGCAGTTCTTC
CDR3: CSAFLANEQFF

J: TRBJ1-5
V: TRBV5-1
size: many
D: TRBD1
DNA: TGCGCCAGCAGCTTGGAGGGACAGGGGGCAGGACAGCCCCAGCATTTT
CDR3: CASSLEGQGAGQPQHF

J: TRBJ2-1
V: TRBV7-3
size: .
D: TRBD2
DNA: TGTGCCAGCGGCGCCGGGACTAGCGCTTCGCCTCAGTTCTTC
CDR3: CASGAGTSASPQFF

J: TRBJ2-5
V: TRBV14
size: many
D: .
DNA: TGTGCCAGCAGCCCACTCGGGGTAGCAGGAGAGACCCAGTACTTC
CDR3: CASSPLGVAGETQYF

J: TRBJ2-2
V: TRBV10-1
size: .
D: TRBD2
DNA: TGCGCCAGCAACTCCGGGACTAGAGGGGAGGCCGGGGAGCTGTTTTTT
CDR3: CASNSGTRGEAGELFF

J: TRBJ2-1
V: TRBV6-5
size: many
D: .
DNA: TGTGCCAGCAGTTTACCAGGGGATGAGCAGTTCTTC
CDR3: CASSLPGDEQFF

J: TRBJ2-1
V: TRBV3-1
size: few
D: .
DNA: TGTGCCAGCAGCCAACACAGCGCGGGATTAAAGTTCTTC
CDR3: CASSQHSAGLKFF

J: TRBJ1-4
V: TRBV12-3/TRBV12-4
size: many
D: TRBD1
DNA: TGTGCCAGCAGCCGTGACTCAGGGGGGGATGAAAAACTGTTTTTT
CDR3: CASSRDSGGDEKLFF